This TCR beta chain was captured by sequencing in a study of blood T cell repertoires in COVID-19. About the study: COVID-19 samples collected from the United States, Italy and Spain covered acute and convalescent phases. PBMCs, B-cell-depleted T cells, or T cells provided the cDNA or gDNA that made up the material.

Study processing details: Amplification of reference gene primers was used by the study to estimate nucleated cell counts. Clones were sequenced by immunoSEQ multiplex PCR, and TCRdb holds only the in-frame ones, with some missing. The DNA gave D and trimming, while V, J and clone size come from that table. The sample has roughly 60,000 clones, approximately 90% seen once. The CDR3 spans 14 residues. V trimming: 0 bases; J trimming: 3 bases; junction bases outside the gene matches: 3. CDR1 SGDLS and CDR2 YYNGEE come from the germline V gene. The chain carries TRBV9 and TRBJ2-7; 7 bases are shared with TRBD1. The source material was peripheral blood. This TCR came from a human donor in a cohort sampled during active COVID-19. The CDR3 spells CASSVGGTDYEQYF. The CDR3 DNA follows: TGTGCCAGCAGCGTAGGGGGGACAGACTACGAGCAGTACTTC.